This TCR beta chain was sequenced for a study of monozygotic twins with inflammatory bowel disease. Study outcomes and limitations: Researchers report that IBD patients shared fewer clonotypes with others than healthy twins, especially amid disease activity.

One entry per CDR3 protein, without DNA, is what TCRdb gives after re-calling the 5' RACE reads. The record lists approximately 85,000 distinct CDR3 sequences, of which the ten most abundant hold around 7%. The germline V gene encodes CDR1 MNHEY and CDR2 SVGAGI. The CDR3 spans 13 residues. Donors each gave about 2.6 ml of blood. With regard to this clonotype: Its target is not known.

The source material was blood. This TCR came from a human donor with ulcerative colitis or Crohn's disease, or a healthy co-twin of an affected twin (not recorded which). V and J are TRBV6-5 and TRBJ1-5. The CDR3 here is CASSTDRDQPQHF.